The 6 T cell receptor beta chains below come from one sample, sequenced in a study of blood T cell repertoires in COVID-19. TCRdb's table, derived via immunoSEQ multiplex PCR, lists solely in-frame clones and lacks some. The sample contains under 300,000 clones, 86% of which appear only once. The sequencing sample was made of peripheral blood. Every receptor here comes from a man older than 75 with acute or convalescent COVID-19.

The J gene is TRBJ1-2, the V gene TRBV10-2; 8 bases are shared with TRBD1. Germline V CDR1 and CDR2: WSHSY, SAAADI. This CDR3 region has 13 residues. The junction had 8 bases not matched to a gene; V was cut back by 6 bases and J by 8 bases. The CDR3: CASSTGGRMGYTF. The CDR3 DNA reads as TGCGCCAGCAGCACAGGGGGGAGGATGGGCTACACCTTC.

This chain joins TRBV7-8 and TRBJ1-2; TRBD1 matches at 7 bases. The length of the CDR3 is 15 residues. With 5 bases clipped from V and 0 bases from J, the junction kept 6 bases outside the gene matches. Germline assignment: CDR1 SGHVS and CDR2 FQNEAQ. This chain's CDR3 is CASSPRTGANYGYTF. CDR3 nucleotides: TGTGCCAGCAGCCCGAGGACAGGCGCTAACTATGGCTACACCTTC.

The rearrangement links TRBV5-6 to TRBJ1-1; D may be TRBD1 (5 bases). V was trimmed by 0 bases and J by 0 bases, leaving 9 bases between them. The germline gives CDR1 SGHDT, CDR2 YYEEEE. The CDR3 loop spans 15 amino acids. The CDR3 protein is CASSLVGGVNTEAFF. CDR3 DNA sequence: TGTGCCAGCAGCTTGGTCGGGGGAGTGAACACTGAAGCTTTCTTT.

This clone appeared once. This chain joins TRBV10-3 and TRBJ2-7; TRBD2 matches 7 bases. Germline V gives CDR1 ENHRY, CDR2 SYGVKD. The CDR3 consists of 15 residues. V shed 4 bases, J shed 0 bases, and the junction held 6 bases outside the gene matches. The CDR3 DNA reads TGTGCCATCAGTGTCGGGACGGGAGGCTCCTACGAGCAGTACTTC. Its protein is CAISVGTGGSYEQYF.

This clone has more than one count but fewer than ten. The J gene is TRBJ1-5, the V gene TRBV18; D call uncertain. The CDR3 contains 13 residues. Germline-derived CDR1 and CDR2 are KGHSH and LQKENI. Trimming took 3 bases from V and 6 from J, leaving 9 bases between them. The CDR3 is CASSPEGVQPQHF. The CDR3 bases are TGTGCCAGCTCACCTGAGGGCGTTCAGCCCCAGCATTTT. The full variable domain, in which reference TRBV18 and TRBJ1-5 provide the parts outside the CDR3, is NAGVMQNPRHLVRRRGQEARLRCSPMKGHSHVYWYRQLPEEGLKFMVYLQKENIIDESGMPKERFSAEFPKEGPSILRIQQVVRGDSAAYFCASSPEGVQPQHFGDGTRLSIL.

The V and J genes are TRBV7-2 and TRBJ2-3, with D tentatively TRBD1 (6 bases). The CDR3 covers 13 residues. Germline V gene data show CDR1 as SGHTA and CDR2 as FQGNSA. V was cut by 3 bases and J by 5 bases, with 9 bases left in between. For the CDR3, the DNA is TGTGCCAGCAGCTTCAGGGGTGGAGATACGCAGTATTTT. This gives the protein CASSFRGGDTQYF.